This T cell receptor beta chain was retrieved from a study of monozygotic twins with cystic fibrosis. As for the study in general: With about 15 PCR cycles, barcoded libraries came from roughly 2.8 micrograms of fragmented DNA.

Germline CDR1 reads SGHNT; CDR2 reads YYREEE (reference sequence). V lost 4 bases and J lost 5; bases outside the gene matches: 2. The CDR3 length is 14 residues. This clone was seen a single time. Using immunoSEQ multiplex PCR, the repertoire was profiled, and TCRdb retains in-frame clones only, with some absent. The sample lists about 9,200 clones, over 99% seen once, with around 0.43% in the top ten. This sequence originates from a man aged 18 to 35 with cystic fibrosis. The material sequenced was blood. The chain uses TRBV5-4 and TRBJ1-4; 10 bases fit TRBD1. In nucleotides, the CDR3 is TGTGCCAGCAGCCGACAGGGGGCGAATGAAAAACTGTTTTTT. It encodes CASSRQGANEKLFF.